Below, one T cell receptor beta chain is given with its context. The data derive from a study of blood T cell repertoires in COVID-19. Per the authors' pipeline: Reference gene primer amplification yielded estimated nucleated cell counts. Sequencing was performed with immunoSEQ multiplex PCR; in TCRdb, only in-frame clones are kept and a portion is missing. The DNA was the basis for D and trimming; V, J and clone size are from that table. The sample consists of more than 250,000 clones, around 86% of them appearing once. The V gene's germline CDR1 is LNHDA and CDR2 SQIVND (reference sequence). The CDR3 spans 13 residues. V lost 4 bases and J 3 bases, leaving 7 bases between the germline ends.

The V call is TRBV19, the J call TRBJ2-1; maybe TRBD2 (6 bases). The sample consisted of PBMCs or T cells enriched from blood (not recorded which). The TCR comes from a woman aged 18-30 years who had recovered from COVID-19. The CDR3 DNA follows: TGTGCCAGTAGTAGGGGGGACTACAATGAGCAGTTCTTC. Translation gives CASSRGDYNEQFF.